The 16 T cell receptor beta chains below all came from one sample that was sequenced in a study of blood T cell repertoires in COVID-19. Some clones are missing from TCRdb's copy, which holds only in-frame ones; the method was immunoSEQ multiplex PCR. Of tens of thousands of clones listed, around 68% are singletons. The sequencing sample was made of peripheral blood. Receptors were obtained from a woman aged 70-85 years with acute or convalescent COVID-19.

This chain connects TRBV7-2 to TRBJ2-7; D is possibly TRBD2 (5 bases). Trimming left V 1 base short and J 0 bases short, with 10 bases between. CDR3 length equals 15 residues. CDR1 is SGHTA, CDR2 FQGNSA, per germline. The CDR3 sequence is CASSLGGRLSYEQYF. DNA for the CDR3: TGTGCCAGCAGCTTAGGAGGGCGGCTCTCCTACGAGCAGTACTTC.

This chain uses TRBV4-2 with TRBJ2-3; 8 bases line up with TRBD2. This CDR3 contains 17 residues. Germline V lookup: CDR1 LGHNA, CDR2 YNFKEQ. The junction had 6 bases not matched to a gene; V was cut back by 0 bases and J by 1 base. DNA of the CDR3: TGTGCCAGCAGCCAAGATCTGAGAGCGGGGGGCACAGATACGCAGTATTTT. This translates into CASSQDLRAGGTDTQYF.

The table lists this clone with a count of one. The genes are TRBV19 and TRBJ2-7; 7 bases are shared with TRBD2. The CDR3 contains 11 residues. With 5 bases clipped from V and 5 bases from J, the junction kept 0 bases outside the gene matches. Looked up from germline, CDR1 is LNHDA and CDR2 is SQIVND (reference sequence). The CDR3 DNA sequence: TGTGCCAGTAGTGGACTAGACGAGCAGTACTTC. Translating gives CASSGLDEQYF.

This chain joins TRBV7-9 and TRBJ1-3, with D maybe TRBD1 (5 bases). Trimming stripped 0 bases from V and 3 bases from J, with 6 bases between. Germline-derived CDR1 and CDR2 are SEHNR and FQNEAQ (reference sequence). The CDR3 consists of 14 residues. The CDR3 sequence: CASSLADSGNTIYF. CDR3 DNA: TGTGCCAGCAGCTTAGCCGACAGTGGAAACACCATATATTTT.

This rearrangement joins TRBV9 to TRBJ2-7; maybe TRBD2 (5 bases). Germline V CDR1 and CDR2: SGDLS, YYNGEE. This CDR3 contains 13 residues. V lost 3 bases and J lost 10, with 17 bases in between. The CDR3 region has the DNA TGTGCCAGCAGCGGTCATGCGGGTCCGGGACAGTACTTC. Amino acid sequence: CASSGHAGPGQYF.

V usage is TRBV7-2 and J usage is TRBJ2-1; D may be TRBD2 (6 bases). With 2 bases removed from V and 3 bases from J, the gap between germline ends came to 11 bases. This CDR3 is 15 amino acids long. The germline V gene encodes CDR1 SGHTA and CDR2 FQGNSA. CDR3 bases: TGTGCCAGCAGCTTAACCGCGGGGCACTACAATGAGCAGTTCTTC. Protein product: CASSLTAGHYNEQFF.

This clone was observed a single time. V gene TRBV7-2 combines with J gene TRBJ2-7; D gene uncertain. The CDR3 is 14 amino acids. V was clipped by 5 bases and J by 5 bases, with 16 bases between them. Germline lookup yields CDR1 SGHTA and CDR2 FQGNSA. The CDR3 bases are TGTGCCAGCAGCCAAATAGCAACACGTAACGAGCAGTACTTC. Its translation: CASSQIATRNEQYF.

J is TRBJ1-1 and V is TRBV6-5; the D is unclear. Trimming removed 0 bases at V and 2 bases at J, with 4 bases between. CDR3 length: 13 amino acids. Germline loops: CDR1 MNHEY, CDR2 SVGAGI. DNA for the CDR3: TGTGCCAGCAGTTACTCGACAAACACTGAAGCTTTCTTT. Protein product: CASSYSTNTEAFF.

This clone turned up a few times. The chain employs TRBV10-1 and TRBJ2-3; D call uncertain. Germline lookup yields CDR1 WNHNN and CDR2 SYGVQD (reference sequence). This CDR3 has 14 amino acids. Trimming took off 2 bases at V and 0 bases at J, with 6 bases between the two ends. Here the CDR3 reads CASSENGSTDTQYF. The CDR3 coding sequence is TGCGCCAGCAGTGAGAACGGTAGCACAGATACGCAGTATTTT.

In its sample, this clone was seen once. The chain combines TRBV3-1 (or the pseudogene TRBV3-2) with TRBJ1-6; 7 nucleotides line up with TRBD1. The CDR3 sequence is 15 residues long. J gave up 6 bases and V 1 base, and 3 bases lay outside the gene matches. Germline V gives CDR1 LGHDT, CDR2 YNNKEL (reference sequence). The CDR3 nucleotides read TGTGCCAGCAGCCAAGCAGGGGGTGGTAATTCACCCCTCCACTTT. Its translation: CASSQAGGGNSPLHF.

V usage is TRBV7-9 and J usage is TRBJ2-5; 7 positions agree with TRBD2. With V trimmed by 11 bases and J by 2 bases, 11 bases remained unmatched. CDR1 is SEHNR, CDR2 FQNEAQ, per germline (reference sequence). The CDR3 spans 14 residues. The CDR3, as DNA: TGTGCCGTAGAAGGAGTAGCGGGTCAAGAGACCCAGTACTTC. Encoded protein: CAVEGVAGQETQYF.

The rearrangement uses TRBV19 and TRBJ2-5; 9 positions agree with TRBD1. V lost 4 bases, J lost 6 bases, and 6 bases stayed unmatched. The V gene's germline CDR1 is LNHDA and CDR2 SQIVND (reference sequence). The CDR3 consists of 14 residues. As DNA, the CDR3 is TGTGCCAGTAGTACCCCGAACAGGGGGCAGACCCAGTACTTC. As protein: CASSTPNRGQTQYF.

The V call is TRBV28, the J call TRBJ1-3; possibly TRBD1 for D (5 bases). The CDR3 has 15 amino acids. V lost 5 bases, J lost 0 bases, and 11 bases lay in between. From germline, CDR1 is MDHEN and CDR2 SYDVKM. DNA of the CDR3: TGTGCCAGCAGTCCGGGACTGTTCTCTGGAAACACCATATATTTT. Translation: CASSPGLFSGNTIYF.

The chain joins TRBV6-4 to TRBJ2-3; 8 bases align to TRBD2. Germline assignment: CDR1 MRHNA and CDR2 SNTAGT. Trimming at V came to 3 bases and at J to 4 bases, leaving 9 bases not matched to a gene. The CDR3 is made up of 16 amino acids. The CDR3, as DNA: TGTGCCAGCAGTGAGGTATCGGGGGGGGCCGCAGATACGCAGTATTTT. Protein: CASSEVSGGAADTQYF.

The chain recombines TRBV25-1 with TRBJ2-5, with D unresolved. The CDR3 has 15 residues. The germline V gene has CDR1 MGHDK and CDR2 SYGVNS. Trimming left V 4 bases short and J 5 bases short, with 17 bases between. The CDR3 nucleotides are TGTGCCAGCAGTGCCCCAGGTCGTCGTGAGGAGACCCAGTACTTC. This gives the protein CASSAPGRREETQYF.

This clone has only a few counts. The chain uses TRBV6-5 and TRBJ2-3; the D is unclear. V lost 4 bases and J 0 bases, leaving 14 bases between the germline ends. The CDR3 length is 16 residues. Germline V lookup: CDR1 MNHEY, CDR2 SVGAGI. The CDR3 is CASSSWSSSSTDTQYF. CDR3 nucleotides: TGTGCCAGCAGTTCTTGGAGCAGCTCTAGCACAGATACGCAGTATTTT.